These 26 T cell receptor beta chains share one sample of origin, sequenced in a study of Ad26.COV2.S vaccination and SARS-CoV-2 variants. Regarding treatment: 15 to 20 received Ad26.COV2.S at low or high dose, single or two shots; five or six received placebo; per-sample allocation not given. Collection of the samples took place on day 63 after the first injection of vaccine or placebo. The repertoire was sequenced with immunoSEQ multiplex PCR; TCRdb's copy has only in-frame clones and lacks some. The sample carries 300,000 to 400,000 clones, 85% recorded once. Sequencing used peripheral blood, obtained in a trial of Ad26.COV2.S vaccine versus placebo. The receptors here all came from a person aged 18-65 years who received the Ad26.COV2.S COVID-19 vaccine or a placebo.

The rearrangement joins TRBV7-8 to TRBJ1-5; D possibly corresponds to TRBD1 (6 bases). V was shortened by 5 bases and J by 5 bases, with 10 bases between the two germline ends. Germline V gene data show CDR1 as SGHVS and CDR2 as FQNEAQ. CDR3 length equals 13 residues. CDR3 sequence (DNA): TGTGCCAGCAGCGGAAGACAGGATCAGCCCCAGCATTTT. This sequence encodes CASSGRQDQPQHF.

The chain is built from TRBV19 and TRBJ2-1; D is unclear. Germline lookup yields CDR1 LNHDA and CDR2 SQIVND (reference sequence). The CDR3 contains 13 residues. V lost 0 bases to trimming and J lost 9 bases, with 9 bases between them. CDR3 residues: CASSIDPSREQFF. As DNA, the CDR3 is TGTGCCAGTAGTATAGATCCGTCCCGTGAGCAGTTCTTC.

This clone was found once. The chain combines TRBV19 with TRBJ2-7; D possibly corresponds to TRBD2 (7 bases). The CDR3 spans 15 residues. V shed 3 bases and J shed 2 bases, with 14 bases lying between them. Germline CDR1 and CDR2: LNHDA and SQIVND (reference sequence). The CDR3 coding sequence is TGTGCCAGTAGTATGTTGGCGGGGGCAGCCTACGAGCAGTACTTC. It specifies CASSMLAGAAYEQYF.

The chain is built from TRBV12-3 or TRBV12-4 and TRBJ1-2; possibly TRBD1 for D (5 bases). The CDR3 covers 13 residues. Trimming cost V 7 bases and J 2 bases, with 11 bases left between them. The CDR3 protein is CASTLTENYGYTF. CDR3 in DNA: TGTGCCAGCACCTTGACAGAGAACTATGGCTACACCTTC.

The chain combines TRBV28 with TRBJ2-1, with TRBD2 identical over 8 bases. This CDR3 contains 15 residues. The junction had 9 bases not matched to a gene; V was cut back by 4 bases and J by 7 bases. Germline assignment: CDR1 MDHEN and CDR2 SYDVKM. The CDR3 DNA is TGTGCCAGCAGTTACGGGGGGGCCCTTGGGAATGAGCAGTTCTTC. It translates to CASSYGGALGNEQFF. The whole variable domain, filled in from reference TRBV28 and TRBJ2-1, reads DVKVTQSSRYLVKRTGEKVFLECVQDMDHENMFWYRQDPGLGLRLIYFSYDVKMKEKGDIPEGYSVSREKKERFSLILESASTNQTSMYLCASSYGGALGNEQFFGPGTRLTVL.

V gene TRBV12-3 or TRBV12-4 combines with J gene TRBJ1-2; no clear D gene. With 3 bases removed from V and 4 bases from J, the gap between germline ends came to 9 bases. The CDR3 length is 13 residues. The CDR3 bases are TGTGCCAGCAGTTTCCCGAAGGCCTATGGCTACACCTTC. Translation: CASSFPKAYGYTF.

This clone was observed a single time. This chain links TRBV5-1 with TRBJ2-6, with 7 bases that match TRBD1. The CDR3 consists of 19 residues. The germline gives CDR1 SGHRS, CDR2 YFSETQ. The V gene end was trimmed by 5 bases and the J gene end by 0 bases; junction bases not matched to a gene: 14. This CDR3 reads CASRPLRTGNFSGANVLTF. The DNA for the CDR3 is TGCGCCAGCAGACCCTTAAGGACAGGAAATTTCTCTGGGGCCAACGTCCTGACTTTC. Supplemented by reference TRBV5-1 and TRBJ2-6, the full variable domain reads KAGVTQTPRYLIKTRGQQVTLSCSPISGHRSVSWYQQTPGQGLQFLFEYFSETQRNKGNFPGRFSGRQFSNSRSEMNVSTLELGDSALYLCASRPLRTGNFSGANVLTFGAGSRLTVL.

V gene TRBV6-1 combines with J gene TRBJ2-3, with no clear D. Trimming took 1 base from V and 4 from J, leaving 12 bases between them. The CDR3 is 15 residues long. Germline CDR1 reads MNHNS; CDR2 reads SASEGT. The CDR3 sequence: CASSEDWVVADTQYF. For the CDR3, the DNA is TGTGCCAGCAGTGAAGACTGGGTAGTAGCAGATACGCAGTATTTT.

The rearrangement links TRBV7-6 to TRBJ2-5; D might be TRBD2 (6 bases). V was trimmed by 5 bases and J by 0 bases, leaving 10 bases between them. Germline V CDR1 and CDR2: SGHVS, FNYEAQ. CDR3 length: 14 amino acids. CDR3: CASSVGGNQETQYF. In DNA, the CDR3 is TGTGCCAGCAGCGTGGGGGGAAACCAAGAGACCCAGTACTTC.

As for this clone: In the same sample, other DNA sequences code for this CDR3. This sequence joins TRBV9 and TRBJ2-3; D is ambiguous. Trimming removed 0 bases from V and 5 bases from J, with 4 bases in between. The CDR3 covers 12 residues. Germline lookup yields CDR1 SGDLS and CDR2 YYNGEE. The CDR3: CASSVGLDTQYF. The CDR3 DNA reads as TGTGCCAGCAGCGTAGGACTAGATACGCAGTATTTT.

This sequence joins TRBV28 and TRBJ2-4; maybe TRBD1 (5 bases). The CDR3 is made up of 13 amino acids. Trimming left V 2 bases short and J 8 bases short, with 10 bases between. Germline CDR1 reads MDHEN; CDR2 reads SYDVKM. The CDR3 DNA sequence: TGTGCCAGCAGTTTACAGGGTGTCTACATTCAGTACTTC. Its protein is CASSLQGVYIQYF.

The rearrangement joins TRBV9 to TRBJ1-6, with 12 bases lining up with TRBD1. CDR1 and CDR2 from the germline V gene are SGDLS and YYNGEE. Trimming at V came to 7 bases and at J to 8 bases, leaving 4 bases not matched to a gene. The CDR3 runs 14 residues. CDR3 bases: TGTGCCAGCGGGACAGGGGGCGGTCATTCACCCCTCCACTTT. This codes for CASGTGGGHSPLHF.

The chain combines TRBV11-3 with TRBJ2-7; D is unclear. The CDR3 has 15 residues. The germline V and J ends were trimmed by 0 bases and 2 bases, with 11 bases remaining between them. CDR1 SGHNT and CDR2 YENEEA come from the germline V gene. In DNA form, the CDR3 reads TGTGCCAGCAGCTTAGAGGCAGCCACTACCTACGAGCAGTACTTC. This codes for CASSLEAATTYEQYF.

The CDR3 sequence is CASSLGLFDTQYF. The CDR3 region has the DNA TGTGCCAGCAGCCTGGGGCTTTTCGATACGCAGTATTTT. The rearrangement links TRBV3-1 (or the pseudogene TRBV3-2) to TRBJ2-3; weak D call: TRBD1 (5 bases). From germline, CDR1 is LGHDT and CDR2 YNNKEL (reference sequence). The CDR3 length is 13 residues. Trimming pared 4 bases from V and 6 bases from J, leaving 11 bases between.

This sequence joins TRBV7-3 and TRBJ2-5, with D possibly being TRBD1 (6 bases). Germline lookup yields CDR1 SGHTA and CDR2 FQGTGA. Trimming removed 2 bases from V and 4 bases from J, with 8 bases in between. This CDR3 is built from 13 residues. For the CDR3, the DNA is TGTGCCAGCAGCTTAGCAGGGGTAGAGACCCAGTACTTC. As protein: CASSLAGVETQYF.

The chain combines TRBV6-5 with TRBJ2-2, with TRBD2 matching over 9 bases. Germline loops: CDR1 MNHEY, CDR2 SVGAGI. The CDR3 extends over 13 amino acids. V shed 8 bases and J 7 bases; nucleotides not matched to a gene: 5. The DNA of the CDR3 is TGTGCCAGCGTTAGCGGGGGAGACGGGGAGCTGTTTTTT. This translates into CASVSGGDGELFF.

V usage is TRBV10-3 and J usage is TRBJ1-2, with a possible D match to TRBD1 (5 bases). CDR1 and CDR2 from the germline V gene are ENHRY and SYGVKD. This CDR3 contains 15 residues. V shed 2 bases and J shed 1 base, with 11 bases lying between them. In DNA, the CDR3 is TGTGCCATCAGTGAGAGCGGGGCCCGTAACTATGGCTACACCTTC. This gives the protein CAISESGARNYGYTF.

The gene calls are TRBV7-9 and TRBJ2-1; the match to TRBD2 covers 8 bases. The CDR3 consists of 15 residues. The V gene's germline CDR1 is SEHNR and CDR2 FQNEAQ (reference sequence). Trimming at V came to 5 bases and at J to 6 bases, leaving 9 bases not matched to a gene. The CDR3 loop reads CASSGFAGGRNEQFF. The CDR3 DNA is TGTGCCAGCAGCGGATTTGCGGGGGGCCGCAATGAGCAGTTCTTC.

There are a few counts of this clone. The V and J genes are TRBV27 and TRBJ1-2; 7 bases fit TRBD1. The CDR3 runs 13 residues. The germline V gene encodes CDR1 MNHEY and CDR2 SMNVEV (reference sequence). With 10 bases clipped from V and 4 bases from J, the junction kept 9 bases outside the gene matches. CDR3 sequence: CATRDRAPYGYTF. For the CDR3, the DNA is TGTGCCACCCGAGACAGGGCCCCCTATGGCTACACCTTC.

The gene calls are TRBV4-1 and TRBJ1-6; possibly TRBD1 for D (6 bases). V was trimmed by 2 bases and J by 6 bases, leaving 17 bases between them. Per the germline V gene, CDR1 is MGHRA and CDR2 is YSYEKL. This CDR3 is 17 amino acids long. In nucleotides, the CDR3 is TGCGCCAGCAGCCAAACCGGGTCGGGACAAAGTAATTCACCCCTCCACTTT. The encoded protein is CASSQTGSGQSNSPLHF.

V usage is TRBV18 and J usage is TRBJ1-1; no clear D. The germline V gene encodes CDR1 KGHSH and CDR2 LQKENI. The CDR3 sequence is 16 residues long. Trimming removed 0 bases from V and 1 base from J, with 12 bases in between. CDR3 residues: CASSPPSQIPNTEAFF. The DNA of the CDR3 is TGTGCCAGCTCACCACCGTCGCAAATTCCGAACACTGAAGCTTTCTTT.

This clone came up once. In DNA form, the CDR3 reads TGTGCCAGCAGCCCTGAAGGGGGGCCCCAGCATTTT. It specifies CASSPEGGPQHF. The V call is TRBV5-4, the J call TRBJ1-5, with TRBD1 as a possible D gene (6 bases). V was clipped by 4 bases and J by 9 bases, with 11 bases between them. Germline CDR1 and CDR2: SGHNT and YYREEE (reference sequence). The CDR3 covers 12 residues.

This chain joins TRBV5-4 and TRBJ2-3; 11 nucleotides line up with TRBD1. Germline CDR1 is SGHNT and CDR2 is YYREEE (reference sequence). Germline trimming cut 4 bases from V and 3 bases from J; bases unmatched to any gene: 4. This CDR3 is 15 amino acids long. CDR3 nucleotides: TGTGCCAGCAGCAACAGGGACAGGGGGACAGATACGCAGTATTTT. As protein: CASSNRDRGTDTQYF.

The chain has TRBV6-5 and TRBJ1-5, with TRBD1 identical over 8 bases. The germline V gene encodes CDR1 MNHEY and CDR2 SVGAGI. This CDR3 comprises 15 residues. Trimming took 8 bases from V and 2 from J; bases not matched to a gene: 8. CDR3 region: CASGRTGSGNQPQHF. CDR3 nucleotides: TGTGCCAGCGGCCGGACAGGGAGCGGCAATCAGCCCCAGCATTTT.

The V gene is TRBV3-1 (or the pseudogene TRBV3-2), the J gene TRBJ1-4; possibly TRBD1 for D (6 bases). The V gene's germline CDR1 is LGHDT and CDR2 YNNKEL (reference sequence). The germline V and J ends were trimmed by 1 base and 8 bases, with 14 bases remaining between them. The CDR3 sequence is 15 residues long. The CDR3 DNA follows: TGTGCCAGCAGCCAAGCCGTAGGACAGACCGAAAAACTGTTTTTT. Its translation is CASSQAVGQTEKLFF.

V usage is TRBV5-1 and J usage is TRBJ2-5, with a tentative D call TRBD1 (6 bases). Germline V gene sequence: CDR1 SGHRS, CDR2 YFSETQ. The ends were cut back, 6 bases at V and 5 bases at J, with 17 bases in the middle. The CDR3 extends over 14 amino acids. The CDR3 loop reads CASNNPGAGETQYF. The CDR3, as DNA: TGCGCCAGCAATAATCCAGGGGCAGGGGAGACCCAGTACTTC.